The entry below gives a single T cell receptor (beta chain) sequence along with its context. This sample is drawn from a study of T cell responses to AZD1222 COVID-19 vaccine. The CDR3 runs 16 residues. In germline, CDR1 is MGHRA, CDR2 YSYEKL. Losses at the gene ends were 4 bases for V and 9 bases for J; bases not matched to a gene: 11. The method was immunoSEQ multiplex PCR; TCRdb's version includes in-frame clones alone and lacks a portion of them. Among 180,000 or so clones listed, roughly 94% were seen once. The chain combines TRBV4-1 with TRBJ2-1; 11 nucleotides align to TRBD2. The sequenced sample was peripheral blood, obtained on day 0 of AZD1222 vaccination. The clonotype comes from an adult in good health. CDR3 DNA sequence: TGCGCCAGCAGCCGGACCGGGACTAGCGGTTTGTTTGAGCAGTTCTTC. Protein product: CASSRTGTSGLFEQFF.